A selection of T cell receptor beta chains follows, all from one sample in a study of cytomegalovirus exposure and HLA in healthy donors. Sequencing was performed with immunoSEQ multiplex PCR; in TCRdb, only in-frame clones are kept and a portion is missing. The sample contains 150,000 or so clones, 80% of which appear only once. Source material: PBMCs. The receptor source for this set is a woman between 40 and 50 years old in good health and CMV-seronegative. Both conserved end residues are part of each CDR3.

J gene: TRBJ2-7
V gene: TRBV7-2
CDR3 protein: CASSRTSGGLNYEQYF

J gene: TRBJ2-1
V gene: TRBV10-3
CDR3 protein: CAISVGLAGVYNEQFF

J gene: TRBJ2-2
V gene: TRBV9
CDR3 protein: CASSGPLGEGVGELFF

J gene: TRBJ1-3
V gene: TRBV6-5
CDR3 protein: CASSYVTGFGNTIYF

J gene: TRBJ2-3
V gene: TRBV5-1
CDR3 protein: CASSLAGQAKGRADTQYF

J gene: TRBJ1-2
V gene: TRBV28
CDR3 protein: CASSGGGANGYTF

J gene: TRBJ1-1
V gene: TRBV2
CDR3 protein: CASRGDRLSEAFF

J gene: TRBJ2-3
V gene: TRBV28
CDR3 protein: CASAVQPGVADTQYF

J gene: TRBJ2-2
V gene: TRBV5-1
CDR3 protein: CASSLGPSGMKGTGELFF

J gene: TRBJ2-5
V gene: TRBV7-7
CDR3 protein: CASSVGGGGETQYF

J gene: TRBJ1-1
V gene: TRBV7-9
CDR3 protein: CSSSQTSNTEAFF